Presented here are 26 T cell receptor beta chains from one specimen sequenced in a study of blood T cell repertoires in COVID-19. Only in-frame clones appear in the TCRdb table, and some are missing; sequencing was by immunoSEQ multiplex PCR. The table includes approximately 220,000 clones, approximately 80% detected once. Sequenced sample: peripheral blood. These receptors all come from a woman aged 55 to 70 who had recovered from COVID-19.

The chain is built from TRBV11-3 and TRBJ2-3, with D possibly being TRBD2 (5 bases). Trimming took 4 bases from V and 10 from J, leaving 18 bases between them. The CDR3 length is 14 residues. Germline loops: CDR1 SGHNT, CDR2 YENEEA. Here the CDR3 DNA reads TGTGCCAGCAGCTCTGGGAGTCGCCTAGCTCCGCAGTATTTT. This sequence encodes CASSSGSRLAPQYF.

CDR3: CASSPTGSTEAFF. CDR3 DNA sequence: TGTGCCAGCAGCCCCACAGGGTCCACTGAAGCTTTCTTT. The chain recombines TRBV14 with TRBJ1-1, with TRBD1 as a possible D gene (6 bases). The germline gives CDR1 SGHDN, CDR2 FVKESK. The CDR3 loop spans 13 amino acids. V lost 4 bases and J 4 bases, leaving 10 bases between the germline ends. Full variable domain (outside the CDR3, taken from reference TRBV14 and TRBJ1-1): EAGVTQFPSHSVIEKGQTVTLRCDPISGHDNLYWYRRVMGKEIKFLLHFVKESKQDESGMPNNRFLAERTGGTYSTLKVQPAELEDSGVYFCASSPTGSTEAFFGQGTRLTVV.

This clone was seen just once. This chain's CDR3 is CASSRPGQGSYEQYF. The CDR3 DNA sequence: TGCGCCAGCAGCCGTCCGGGACAGGGCTCCTACGAGCAGTACTTC. This sequence joins TRBV4-1 and TRBJ2-7; 9 nucleotides match TRBD1. Germline trimming cut 4 bases from V and 0 bases from J; bases unmatched to any gene: 4. The CDR3 is made up of 15 amino acids. Germline loops: CDR1 MGHRA, CDR2 YSYEKL.

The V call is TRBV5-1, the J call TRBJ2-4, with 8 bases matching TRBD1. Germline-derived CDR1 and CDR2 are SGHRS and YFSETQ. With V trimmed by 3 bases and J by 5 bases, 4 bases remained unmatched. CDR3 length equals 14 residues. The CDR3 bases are TGCGCCAGCAGCTCCCGACAGGGGCAAAACATTCAGTACTTC. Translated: CASSSRQGQNIQYF.

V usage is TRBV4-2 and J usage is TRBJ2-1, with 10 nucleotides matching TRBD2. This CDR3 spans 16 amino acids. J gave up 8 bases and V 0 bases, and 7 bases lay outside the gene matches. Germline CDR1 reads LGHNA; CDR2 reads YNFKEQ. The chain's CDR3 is CASSQDLAGALDEQFF. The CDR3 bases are TGTGCCAGCAGCCAAGATCTAGCGGGGGCCCTCGATGAGCAGTTCTTC.

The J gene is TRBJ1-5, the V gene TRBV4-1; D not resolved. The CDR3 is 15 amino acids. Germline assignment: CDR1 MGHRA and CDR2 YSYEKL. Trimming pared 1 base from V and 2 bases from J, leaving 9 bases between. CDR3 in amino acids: CASSQARQGNQPQHF. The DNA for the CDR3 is TGCGCCAGCAGCCAAGCCAGGCAAGGCAATCAGCCCCAGCATTTT.

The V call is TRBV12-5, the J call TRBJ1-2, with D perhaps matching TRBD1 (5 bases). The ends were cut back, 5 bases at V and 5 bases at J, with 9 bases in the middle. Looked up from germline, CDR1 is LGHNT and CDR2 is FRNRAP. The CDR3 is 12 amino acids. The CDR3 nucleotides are TGTGCTAGTGGTGCCGGGACTTATGGCTACACCTTC. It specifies CASGAGTYGYTF.

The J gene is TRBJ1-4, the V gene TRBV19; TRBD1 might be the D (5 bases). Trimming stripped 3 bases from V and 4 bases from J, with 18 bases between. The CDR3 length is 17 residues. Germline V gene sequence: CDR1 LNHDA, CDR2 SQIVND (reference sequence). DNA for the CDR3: TGTGCCAGTAGTATCCCCGGACGGGGGTCGAATAATGAAAAACTGTTTTTT. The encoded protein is CASSIPGRGSNNEKLFF.

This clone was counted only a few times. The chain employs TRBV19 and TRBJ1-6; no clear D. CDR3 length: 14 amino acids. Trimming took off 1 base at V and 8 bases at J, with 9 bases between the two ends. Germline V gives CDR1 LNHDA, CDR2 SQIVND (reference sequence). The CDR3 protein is CASSIGRRDSPLHF. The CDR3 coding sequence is TGTGCCAGTAGTATAGGGAGGAGGGATTCACCCCTCCACTTT.

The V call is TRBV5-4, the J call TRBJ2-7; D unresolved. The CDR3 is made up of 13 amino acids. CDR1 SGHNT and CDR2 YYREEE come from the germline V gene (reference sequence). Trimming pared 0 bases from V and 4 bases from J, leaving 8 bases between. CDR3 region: CASSLVPTYEQYF. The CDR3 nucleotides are TGTGCCAGCAGCTTGGTCCCAACTTACGAGCAGTACTTC.

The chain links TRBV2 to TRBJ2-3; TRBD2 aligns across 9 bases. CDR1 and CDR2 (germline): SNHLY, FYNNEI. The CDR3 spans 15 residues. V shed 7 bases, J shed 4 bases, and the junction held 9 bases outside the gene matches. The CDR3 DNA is TGTGCCAGCACCCCATGGGCTAGCGGGGCAGATACGCAGTATTTT. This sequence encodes CASTPWASGADTQYF.

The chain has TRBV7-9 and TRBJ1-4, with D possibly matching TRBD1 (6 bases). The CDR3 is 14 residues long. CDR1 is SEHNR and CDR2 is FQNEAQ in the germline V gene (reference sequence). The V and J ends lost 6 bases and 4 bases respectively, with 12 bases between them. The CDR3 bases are TGTGCCAGCAGAGAAGGGGGTCTTAATGAAAAACTGTTTTTT. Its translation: CASREGGLNEKLFF.

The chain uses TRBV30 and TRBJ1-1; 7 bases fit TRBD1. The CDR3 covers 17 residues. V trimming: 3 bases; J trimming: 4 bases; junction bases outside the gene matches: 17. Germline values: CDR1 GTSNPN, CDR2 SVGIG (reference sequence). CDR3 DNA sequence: TGTGCCTGGAGACACGGGGGACAGAGAATAAGGTCCACTGAAGCTTTCTTT. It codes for CAWRHGGQRIRSTEAFF.

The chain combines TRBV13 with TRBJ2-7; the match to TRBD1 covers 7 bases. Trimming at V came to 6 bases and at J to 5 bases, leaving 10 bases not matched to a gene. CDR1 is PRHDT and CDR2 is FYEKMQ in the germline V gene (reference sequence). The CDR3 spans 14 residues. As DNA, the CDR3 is TGTGCCAGCAGTCCACAGACAGGGTGGCACGAGCAGTACTTC. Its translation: CASSPQTGWHEQYF.

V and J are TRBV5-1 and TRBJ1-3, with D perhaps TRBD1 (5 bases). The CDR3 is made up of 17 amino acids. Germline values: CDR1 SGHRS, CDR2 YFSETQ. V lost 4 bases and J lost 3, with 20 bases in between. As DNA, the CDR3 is TGCGCCAGCAGCCCCAGCCCCCCCGGGGGTCGTGGAAACACCATATATTTT. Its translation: CASSPSPPGGRGNTIYF.

This chain's CDR3 is CASSVLSRAGGELFF. The CDR3 nucleotides are TGTGCCAGCAGCGTTTTGTCTAGAGCGGGCGGGGAGCTGTTTTTT. This chain joins TRBV9 and TRBJ2-2; weak D call: TRBD2 (6 bases). Germline V gives CDR1 SGDLS, CDR2 YYNGEE. Trimming removed 2 bases from V and 7 bases from J, with 15 bases in between. CDR3 length: 15 amino acids.

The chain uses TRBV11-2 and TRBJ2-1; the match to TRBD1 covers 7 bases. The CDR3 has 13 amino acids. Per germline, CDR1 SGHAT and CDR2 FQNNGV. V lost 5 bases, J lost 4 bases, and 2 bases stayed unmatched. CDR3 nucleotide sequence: TGTGCCAGCAGCCAACAGGGGTACAATGAGCAGTTCTTC. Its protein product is CASSQQGYNEQFF.

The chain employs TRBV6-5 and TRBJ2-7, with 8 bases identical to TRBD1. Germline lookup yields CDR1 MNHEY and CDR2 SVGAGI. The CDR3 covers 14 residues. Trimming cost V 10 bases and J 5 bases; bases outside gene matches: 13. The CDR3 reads CAIRGVTGVHEQYF. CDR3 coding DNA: TGTGCCATCCGAGGGGTGACAGGGGTCCACGAGCAGTACTTC.

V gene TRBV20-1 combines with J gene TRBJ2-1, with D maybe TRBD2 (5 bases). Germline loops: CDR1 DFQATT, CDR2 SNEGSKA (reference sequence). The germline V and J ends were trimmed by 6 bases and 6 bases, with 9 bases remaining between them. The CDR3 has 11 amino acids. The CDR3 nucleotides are TGCAGTGCGGCAACTAGCAATGAGCAGTTCTTC. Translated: CSAATSNEQFF.

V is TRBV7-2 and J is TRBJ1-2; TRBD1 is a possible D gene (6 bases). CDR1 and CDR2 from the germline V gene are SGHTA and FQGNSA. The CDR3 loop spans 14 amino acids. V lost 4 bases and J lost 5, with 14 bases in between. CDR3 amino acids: CASSSYRDGYGYTF. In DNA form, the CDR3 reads TGTGCCAGCAGCTCATACAGGGATGGATATGGCTACACCTTC.

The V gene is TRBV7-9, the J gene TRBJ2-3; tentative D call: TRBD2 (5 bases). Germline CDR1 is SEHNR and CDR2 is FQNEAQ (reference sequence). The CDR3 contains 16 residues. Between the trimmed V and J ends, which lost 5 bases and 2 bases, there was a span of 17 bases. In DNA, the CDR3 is TGTGCCAGCAGCCTCACCAAGCCAGCGGACACAGATACGCAGTATTTT. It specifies CASSLTKPADTDTQYF.

CDR3 nucleotides: TGCGCCAGCCGGCCAGGGGCGCCTTTCTATGGCTACACCTTC. Its translation: CASRPGAPFYGYTF. The rearrangement uses TRBV5-1 and TRBJ1-2; TRBD1 is a possible D gene (6 bases). Trimming removed 7 bases from V and 4 bases from J, with 17 bases in between. Germline CDR1 reads SGHRS; CDR2 reads YFSETQ. The CDR3 is made up of 14 amino acids.

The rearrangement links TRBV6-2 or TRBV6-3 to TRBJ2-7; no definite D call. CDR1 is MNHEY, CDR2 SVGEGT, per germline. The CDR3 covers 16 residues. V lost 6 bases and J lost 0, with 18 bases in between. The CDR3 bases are TGTGCCAGCAGCCCTCGAACCCGGTCCATCTCCTACGAGCAGTACTTC. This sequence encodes CASSPRTRSISYEQYF.

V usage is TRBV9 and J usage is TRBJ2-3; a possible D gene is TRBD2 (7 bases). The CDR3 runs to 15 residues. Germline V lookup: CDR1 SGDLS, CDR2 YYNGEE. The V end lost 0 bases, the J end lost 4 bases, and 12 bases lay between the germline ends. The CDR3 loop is CASSVATGRADTQYF. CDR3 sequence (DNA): TGTGCCAGCAGCGTAGCTACAGGGAGGGCAGATACGCAGTATTTT.

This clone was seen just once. The chain's CDR3 is CAWSEAGLSYNSPLHF. The CDR3, as DNA: TGTGCCTGGAGTGAGGCAGGTCTCTCCTATAATTCACCCCTCCACTTT. V gene TRBV30 combines with J gene TRBJ1-6; D gene ambiguous. CDR3 size: 16 residues. CDR1 is GTSNPN and CDR2 is SVGIG in the germline V gene (reference sequence). V lost 1 base to trimming and J lost 0 bases, with 10 bases between them.

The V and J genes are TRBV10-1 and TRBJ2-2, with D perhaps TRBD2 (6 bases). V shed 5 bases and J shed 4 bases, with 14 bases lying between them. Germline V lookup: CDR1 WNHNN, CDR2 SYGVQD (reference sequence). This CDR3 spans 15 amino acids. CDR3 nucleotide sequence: TGCGCCAGCAGTAGCAGGACTACACTCACCGGGGAGCTGTTTTTT. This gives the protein CASSSRTTLTGELFF.